This entry describes one TCR beta chain. Its antigen is not known. The PCR made use of 60 Vbeta and 13 Jbeta primers. Using immunoSEQ multiplex PCR, the repertoire was profiled, and TCRdb retains in-frame clones only, with some absent. The data hold 210,000 or so clones, with roughly 78% observed a single time. This sample was taken from a study of cytomegalovirus exposure and HLA in healthy donors. The germline V and J ends were trimmed by 8 bases and 7 bases, with 17 bases remaining between them. Germline CDR1 is LNHDA and CDR2 is SQIVND (reference sequence). The CDR3 is made up of 13 amino acids. Findings and caveats of the study: Using the classifier, cytomegalovirus status was reportedly diagnosed with high specificity and sensitivity. Later analysis identified a missense DCLRE1C variant that was linked to TCR beta V- and J-gene trimming. Associated with HLA alleles at 0.05 false discovery rate in a later analysis were about 17,000 TCR beta sequences.

This sequence joins TRBV19 and TRBJ1-2; a possible D gene is TRBD1 (6 bases). The receptor's source is a boy between 5 and 17 years old in good health and CMV-seronegative. The specimen was PBMCs. The CDR3 DNA reads TGTGCCAGTGCATTACTTAACAGGGCTGGCTACACCTTC. It translates to CASALLNRAGYTF. The variable domain in full, completed from reference TRBV19 and TRBJ1-2, reads DGGITQSPKYLFRKEGQNVTLSCEQNLNHDAMYWYRQDPGQGLRLIYYSQIVNDFQKGDIAEGYSVSREKKESFPLTVTSAQKNPTAFYLCASALLNRAGYTFGSGTRLTVV.